The clone carrying this T cell receptor (beta chain) was counted between two and nine times. As previously described, bulk TCR libraries were made using listed TCR primers. In TCRdb, the PCR reads were re-called with MiXCR into one record per CDR3 protein. The table has over 600,000 distinct CDR3 sequences, about 20% seen once; the top ten hold 0.85%. Trimming removed 8 bases at V and 5 bases at J, with 16 bases between. Germline CDR1 reads SGHNT; CDR2 reads YENEEA. CDR3 size: 14 residues. Every naive CD8 library was made from between about 18,000 and 1,100,000 sorted cells with 10%, 30% or 50% RNA. The authors sorted naive CD8 T cells as CD8+CD4-CCR7+CD45RA+. These data come from a study of molecular identifiers for immune sequencing clone quantification. About the research overall: RNA from around 20,000 or 100,000 naive CD8 cells was split five ways in replicates, with four sequenced.

Sequencing input: naive CD8+ T cells from blood, with Jurkat cell RNA spiked in. This sample's subset: FACS-sorted CD8+CD4-CCR7+CD45RA+ naive T cells. The chain uses TRBV11-3 and TRBJ2-1; D perhaps matches TRBD2 (5 bases). This receptor was taken from a human donor in good health. Some libraries in this study had Jurkat cell RNA spiked in. The CDR3 coding sequence is TGTGCCAGCTCTGCTTTAGGACTCAACAATGAGCAGTTCTTC. This translates into CASSALGLNNEQFF.